These 6 T cell receptor beta chains originate from one sample sequenced in a study of cytomegalovirus exposure and HLA in healthy donors. The study ran its PCR with 60 Vbeta and 13 Jbeta primers. Produced via immunoSEQ multiplex PCR; TCRdb's table is partial and in-frame only. The sample lists some 190,000 clones, 70% to 85% occurring once. Sequencing was done on a sample of PBMCs. The receptors here all came from a man between 18 and 35 years old in good health and CMV-seronegative.

The chain couples TRBV27 to TRBJ1-5; 9 bases are a match to TRBD1. This CDR3 has 13 amino acids. The germline CDR1 and CDR2 sequences are MNHEY and SMNVEV (reference sequence). Trimming removed 5 bases from V and 6 bases from J; junction bases left unmatched: 2. CDR3: CASSPQGAQPQHF. The DNA of the CDR3 is TGTGCCAGCAGTCCACAGGGGGCTCAGCCCCAGCATTTT.

The chain employs TRBV9 and TRBJ2-1; 9 bases map to TRBD1. J gave up 2 bases and V 4 bases, and 4 bases lay outside the gene matches. Germline CDR1 is SGDLS and CDR2 is YYNGEE. The CDR3 is 15 amino acids. DNA of the CDR3: TGTGCCAGCAGCTCAGGGGACAGGGCCTACAATGAGCAGTTCTTC. Amino acid sequence: CASSSGDRAYNEQFF.

V gene TRBV7-9 combines with J gene TRBJ1-2; a possible D gene is TRBD1 (6 bases). The V gene's germline CDR1 is SEHNR and CDR2 FQNEAQ (reference sequence). This CDR3 is 16 amino acids long. V was cut by 1 base and J by 8 bases, with 20 bases left in between. The CDR3 bases are TGTGCCAGCAGCTTAGGCCCCACGGAGGACAGATTCGGCTACACCTTC. Encoded protein: CASSLGPTEDRFGYTF. Full variable domain (missing parts from reference TRBV7-9 and TRBJ1-2): DTGVSQNPRHKITKRGQNVTFRCDPISEHNRLYWYRQTLGQGPEFLTYFQNEAQLEKSRLLSDRFSAERPKGSFSTLEIQRTEQGDSAMYLCASSLGPTEDRFGYTFGSGTRLTVV.

The rearrangement joins TRBV5-1 to TRBJ1-1, with 8 bases matching TRBD1. Germline V lookup: CDR1 SGHRS, CDR2 YFSETQ. Unmatched junction bases numbered 7, after V lost 0 bases and J lost 3 bases. The CDR3 totals 16 residues. This chain's CDR3 is CASSLDPGGFDTEAFF. The CDR3 DNA is TGCGCCAGCAGCTTGGATCCAGGGGGCTTTGACACTGAAGCTTTCTTT.

The chain links TRBV15 to TRBJ1-2; 9 bases fit TRBD1. V was pared by 0 bases and J by 6 bases, with 5 bases of the junction left unmatched. CDR1 is LNHNV, CDR2 YYDKDF, per germline (reference sequence). The CDR3 length is 15 residues. In DNA, the CDR3 is TGTGCCACCAGCAGAGATCACGGGACAGGGAATGGCTACACCTTC. Translation gives CATSRDHGTGNGYTF.

This clone is a singleton in its sample. This rearrangement joins TRBV29-1 to TRBJ2-7; 9 bases fit TRBD2. Germline loops: CDR1 SQVTM, CDR2 ANQGSEA. CDR3 length: 16 residues. After removal of 5 bases from V and 3 bases from J, the junction contained 14 bases not matched to a gene. The CDR3 DNA follows: TGCAGCGTTTCACACCAACCAGCGGGAGGACGCTACGAGCAGTACTTC. This translates into CSVSHQPAGGRYEQYF.